This T cell receptor (beta chain) was found in a study of identical twins. Study observations and caveats: Models underpredicted monozygotic twin sharing of out-of-frame TCR alpha.

A single record per CDR3 protein comes from TCRdb applying MiXCR to the 5' RACE reads. The profile covers roughly 1.6 million distinct CDR3 sequences, with more than 30% appearing a single time and about 0.3% taken by the ten largest. A word on this clonotype: Antigen specificity is unknown. The junction differs from germline at one of its ends, possibly a read error.

Germline values: CDR1 SGHTA, CDR2 FQGNSA. There are 14 residues in the CDR3. This clonotype was sampled from a newborn girl in good health. Sequenced: cord blood. This rearrangement joins TRBV7-2 to TRBJ2-4, with D hard to call. CDR3 sequence (DNA): TGTGCCAGCGGCTTAGGATTGGGCAAAAACATTCAGTACTTC. It yields the protein CASGLGLGKNIQYF.